These 29 T cell receptor beta chains originate from one sample sequenced in a study of blood T cell repertoires in COVID-19. Assay: immunoSEQ multiplex PCR; the TCRdb copy retains only in-frame clones and omits some. The sample holds roughly 400,000 clones, approximately 87% seen once. Specimen: PBMCs or T cells enriched from blood (not recorded which). The receptors stem from a woman between 50 and 59 years old who had recovered from COVID-19.

The chain is built from TRBV7-6 and TRBJ1-4; 10 bases agree with TRBD1. This CDR3 spans 15 amino acids. CDR1 and CDR2 from the germline V gene are SGHVS and FNYEAQ. Unmatched junction bases numbered 9, after V lost 6 bases and J lost 8 bases. The CDR3 loop reads CASSTRTGGGEKLFF. In DNA, the CDR3 is TGTGCCAGCAGTACAAGGACAGGGGGAGGCGAAAAACTGTTTTTT.

The chain employs TRBV5-1 and TRBJ2-7; TRBD1 agrees at 10 bases. The CDR3 spans 13 residues. V dropped 8 bases and J dropped 3; count of bases not matched to a gene: 5. Germline values: CDR1 SGHRS, CDR2 YFSETQ. CDR3 sequence (DNA): TGCGCCAGTTCGACAGGGGGCTACTACGAGCAGTACTTC. It encodes CASSTGGYYEQYF.

The chain employs TRBV3-1 (or the pseudogene TRBV3-2) and TRBJ2-6, with 7 bases identical to TRBD1. The germline gives CDR1 LGHDT, CDR2 YNNKEL (reference sequence). The CDR3 is made up of 16 amino acids. Trimming took 2 bases from V and 4 from J; bases not matched to a gene: 5. The CDR3, as DNA: TGTGCCAGCAGCCAAAAAACAGGGGCCGGGGCCAACGTCCTGACTTTC. This codes for CASSQKTGAGANVLTF.

This chain connects TRBV7-9 to TRBJ2-2; D is uncertain. This CDR3 region has 14 residues. CDR1 is SEHNR, CDR2 FQNEAQ, per germline (reference sequence). Trimming removed 5 bases at V and 5 bases at J, with 12 bases between. CDR3 protein: CASSETAVTGELFF. DNA of the CDR3: TGTGCCAGCAGCGAGACCGCGGTTACCGGGGAGCTGTTTTTT.

The chain links TRBV7-9 to TRBJ1-6; D is unclear. Germline V gene lookup returns CDR1 SEHNR and CDR2 FQNEAQ (reference sequence). V gave up 6 bases and J gave up 10 bases, with 13 bases separating them. The CDR3 spans 13 residues. CDR3 sequence (DNA): TGTGCCAGCAGTTCCGACATCACCTCACCCCTCCACTTT. Its protein product is CASSSDITSPLHF.

The chain is built from TRBV13 and TRBJ1-2, with TRBD1 matching 7 bases. This CDR3 is 15 amino acids long. Trimming cost V 0 bases and J 8 bases; bases outside gene matches: 9. Per the germline V gene, CDR1 is PRHDT and CDR2 is FYEKMQ (reference sequence). The CDR3 reads CASSLGRGGSEGYTF. The CDR3 nucleotides are TGTGCCAGCAGCTTAGGCCGAGGGGGCTCGGAAGGCTACACCTTC.

This clone turned up a few times. The chain joins TRBV27 to TRBJ1-2, with D possibly TRBD1 on 6 matching bases. Germline-derived CDR1 and CDR2 are MNHEY and SMNVEV (reference sequence). V was cut by 6 bases and J by 7 bases, with 15 bases left in between. This CDR3 comprises 13 residues. The CDR3 spells CASRKQGSFGYTF. The CDR3 nucleotides read TGTGCCAGCAGGAAACAGGGCTCCTTTGGCTACACCTTC.

The chain couples TRBV14 to TRBJ1-2; D remains ambiguous. The V end lost 0 bases, the J end lost 13 bases, and 6 bases lay between the germline ends. The CDR3 loop spans 10 amino acids. Germline values: CDR1 SGHDN, CDR2 FVKESK. CDR3 amino acids: CASSQEFGTF. The CDR3 DNA is TGTGCCAGCAGCCAAGAATTCGGCACCTTC.

V usage is TRBV19 and J usage is TRBJ2-6; maybe TRBD2 (5 bases). This CDR3 contains 15 residues. V was shortened by 4 bases and J by 7 bases, with 14 bases between the two germline ends. CDR1 and CDR2 (germline): LNHDA, SQIVND (reference sequence). CDR3 in amino acids: CASSTGHTGANVLTF. The DNA of the CDR3 is TGTGCCAGTAGTACGGGCCACACGGGAGCCAACGTCCTGACTTTC.

This chain uses TRBV30 with TRBJ2-1, with a tentative D call TRBD1 (6 bases). Trimming took 5 bases from V and 8 from J, leaving 16 bases between them. The CDR3 spans 13 residues. CDR1 is GTSNPN and CDR2 is SVGIG in the germline V gene (reference sequence). The CDR3 sequence is CAWDPGVRDEQFF. In nucleotides, the CDR3 is TGTGCCTGGGACCCAGGGGTGCGGGATGAGCAGTTCTTC.

V and J are TRBV11-2 and TRBJ1-1; D uncertain. Looked up from germline, CDR1 is SGHAT and CDR2 is FQNNGV. There are 13 residues in the CDR3. V lost 0 bases, J lost 4 bases, and 6 bases lay in between. The CDR3 DNA reads as TGTGCCAGCAGCTTAGAGGGAGGCACTGAAGCTTTCTTT. It is translated as CASSLEGGTEAFF.

The chain employs TRBV7-2 and TRBJ2-1; D is possibly TRBD2 (6 bases). This CDR3 has 17 residues. CDR1 and CDR2 (germline): SGHTA, FQGNSA. V dropped 2 bases and J dropped 3 bases, with 17 bases sitting between them. The CDR3 bases are TGTGCCAGCAGCTTACCTAGGGGCGGGGTTAACTACAATGAGCAGTTCTTC. It translates to CASSLPRGGVNYNEQFF.

The V gene is TRBV5-1, the J gene TRBJ2-4; the D gene is possibly TRBD2 (7 bases). The CDR3 is made up of 16 amino acids. Germline CDR1 SGHRS, CDR2 YFSETQ. Between the trimmed V and J ends, which lost 2 bases and 3 bases, there was a span of 15 bases. The CDR3 reads CASSFIGGADKNIQYF. The DNA of the CDR3 is TGCGCCAGCAGCTTCATTGGGGGGGCCGACAAAAACATTCAGTACTTC.

The chain joins TRBV7-2 to TRBJ2-1; 7 nucleotides align to TRBD1. Germline V gene data show CDR1 as SGHTA and CDR2 as FQGNSA. The CDR3 length is 14 residues. V was clipped by 1 base and J by 4 bases; unmatched bases: 1. CDR3 sequence reads: CASSLDRGYNEQFF. CDR3 sequence (DNA): TGTGCCAGCAGCTTAGACAGGGGTTACAATGAGCAGTTCTTC.

The chain employs TRBV28 and TRBJ1-4, with D uncertain. CDR3 size: 13 residues. V gave up 5 bases and J gave up 2 bases, with 6 bases separating them. Germline V CDR1 and CDR2: MDHEN, SYDVKM. The CDR3 DNA follows: TGTGCCAGCAGTAGAACTACTAATGAAAAACTGTTTTTT. Protein sequence: CASSRTTNEKLFF.

CDR3 coding DNA: TGTGCCAGCAGCCCGTTAGCGGGGGGCCGTAGTGAGCAGTTCTTC. It is translated as CASSPLAGGRSEQFF. The genes are TRBV11-3 and TRBJ2-1, with 10 nucleotides matching TRBD2. Germline V gene data show CDR1 as SGHNT and CDR2 as YENEEA. This CDR3 region has 15 residues. V lost 5 bases, J lost 9 bases, and 10 bases stayed unmatched.

This CDR3 is CASSPTRRSYNSPLHF. The CDR3 nucleotides are TGTGCCAGTAGTCCAACCCGTAGGAGCTATAATTCACCCCTCCACTTT. This chain uses TRBV19 with TRBJ1-6; no clear D gene. Germline V CDR1 and CDR2: LNHDA, SQIVND (reference sequence). The CDR3 is 16 residues long. The V end lost 5 bases, the J end lost 3 bases, and 14 bases lay between the germline ends.

V usage is TRBV30 and J usage is TRBJ2-3; TRBD2 is a possible D gene (5 bases). With 2 bases removed from V and 3 bases from J, the gap between germline ends came to 9 bases. The CDR3 has 13 residues. Germline lookup yields CDR1 GTSNPN and CDR2 SVGIG (reference sequence). The CDR3 region has the DNA TGTGCCTGGAGTTTTAGGAGGACAGATACGCAGTATTTT. Translation: CAWSFRRTDTQYF.

V gene TRBV18 combines with J gene TRBJ1-1; D gene uncertain. V was shortened by 0 bases and J by 1 base, with 6 bases between the two germline ends. The germline V gene has CDR1 KGHSH and CDR2 LQKENI. This CDR3 is built from 14 residues. In DNA form, the CDR3 reads TGTGCCAGCTCACCACCGAACACGAACACTGAAGCTTTCTTT. This codes for CASSPPNTNTEAFF.

This chain links TRBV28 with TRBJ1-5; D gene unclear. CDR1 is MDHEN and CDR2 is SYDVKM in the germline V gene. This CDR3 is 15 amino acids long. The germline V and J ends were trimmed by 7 bases and 4 bases, with 17 bases remaining between them. CDR3 sequence: CASNLGVRPNQPQHF. CDR3 coding DNA: TGTGCCAGCAACCTCGGGGTACGGCCAAATCAGCCCCAGCATTTT.

The chain combines TRBV6-5 with TRBJ2-7; TRBD1 agrees at 7 bases. With 5 bases clipped from V and 3 bases from J, the junction kept 4 bases outside the gene matches. The CDR3 has 13 amino acids. Germline CDR1 MNHEY, CDR2 SVGAGI. CDR3 in amino acids: CASSQGQHYEQYF. In DNA, the CDR3 is TGTGCCAGCAGTCAGGGACAGCACTACGAGCAGTACTTC.

This sequence joins TRBV7-6 and TRBJ2-7; 7 bases align to TRBD1. V trimming: 4 bases; J trimming: 3 bases; junction bases outside the gene matches: 9. Germline V gene data show CDR1 as SGHVS and CDR2 as FNYEAQ. The CDR3 has 15 residues. This CDR3 reads CASSSESGTDYEQYF. As DNA, the CDR3 is TGTGCCAGCAGCTCCGAATCCGGGACAGACTACGAGCAGTACTTC. The full variable domain, completed using reference TRBV7-6 and TRBJ2-7, is GAGVSQSPRYKVTKRGQDVALRCDPISGHVSLYWYRQALGQGPEFLTYFNYEAQQDKSGLPNDRFSAERPEGSISTLTIQRTEQRDSAMYRCASSSESGTDYEQYFGPGTRLTVT.

V gene TRBV2 combines with J gene TRBJ2-2; a possible D gene is TRBD2 (7 bases). Looked up from germline, CDR1 is SNHLY and CDR2 is FYNNEI. Trimming removed 2 bases at V and 5 bases at J, with 18 bases between. The CDR3 extends over 17 amino acids. CDR3 loop: CASSENSRGATTGELFF. The CDR3 nucleotides read TGTGCCAGCAGTGAAAATAGTCGGGGGGCCACGACCGGGGAGCTGTTTTTT.

The chain links TRBV7-2 to TRBJ2-7; D might be TRBD2 (7 bases). V was trimmed by 5 bases and J by 0 bases, leaving 14 bases between them. There are 15 residues in the CDR3. Germline V gene lookup returns CDR1 SGHTA and CDR2 FQGNSA. CDR3 in amino acids: CASSQPRGASYEQYF. The CDR3 region has the DNA TGTGCCAGCAGCCAACCACGGGGGGCCTCCTACGAGCAGTACTTC.

The count of this clone is one. The DNA for the CDR3 is TGTGCCAGCAGCTTAGGCGACAGGGGCTATGGCTACACCTTC. Protein sequence: CASSLGDRGYGYTF. The chain combines TRBV7-9 with TRBJ1-2; 8 bases fit TRBD1. This CDR3 has 14 amino acids. The V and J ends lost 1 base and 4 bases, in that order; junction bases with no gene match: 2. CDR1 and CDR2 (germline): SEHNR, FQNEAQ (reference sequence). The variable domain in full, with the rest retrieved from reference TRBV7-9 and TRBJ1-2, is DTGVSQNPRHKITKRGQNVTFRCDPISEHNRLYWYRQTLGQGPEFLTYFQNEAQLEKSRLLSDRFSAERPKGSFSTLEIQRTEQGDSAMYLCASSLGDRGYGYTFGSGTRLTVV.

This clone was counted between two and nine times. This rearrangement joins TRBV6-5 to TRBJ2-1; TRBD2 is a possible D gene (6 bases). Trimming removed 7 bases at V and 2 bases at J, with 15 bases between. The CDR3 extends over 15 amino acids. CDR1 is MNHEY and CDR2 is SVGAGI in the germline V gene. CDR3 sequence: CASTPPGEPYNEQFF. In nucleotides, the CDR3 is TGTGCCAGCACCCCGCCGGGGGAACCCTACAATGAGCAGTTCTTC.

V and J are TRBV4-1 and TRBJ2-2, with D uncertain. V was clipped by 0 bases and J by 9 bases, with 14 bases between them. The CDR3 has 15 amino acids. The germline CDR1 and CDR2 sequences are MGHRA and YSYEKL. For the CDR3, the DNA is TGCGCCAGCAGCCAAGATTCTGCTGGGCAGCGGGAGCTGTTTTTT. It yields the protein CASSQDSAGQRELFF.

The V and J genes are TRBV29-1 and TRBJ1-1; possibly TRBD1 for D (6 bases). CDR3 size: 13 residues. V shed 7 bases and J shed 1 base, with 13 bases lying between them. CDR1 is SQVTM, CDR2 ANQGSEA, per germline. CDR3 bases: TGCAGCGCCTCGACGACAGGGAACACTGAAGCTTTCTTT. Residues: CSASTTGNTEAFF. The full variable domain, in which reference TRBV29-1 and TRBJ1-1 provide the parts outside the CDR3, is SAVISQKPSRDICQRGTSLTIQCQVDSQVTMMFWYRQQPGQSLTLIATANQGSEATYESGFVIDKFPISRPNLTFSTLTVSNMSPEDSSIYLCSASTTGNTEAFFGQGTRLTVV.

This chain links TRBV25-1 with TRBJ1-1; D is ambiguous. V lost 6 bases and J 8 bases, leaving 7 bases between the germline ends. Looked up from germline, CDR1 is MGHDK and CDR2 is SYGVNS. The CDR3 loop spans 10 amino acids. DNA of the CDR3: TGTGCCAGCAGGGAGAGAGAAGCTTTCTTT. Translating it yields CASREREAFF.